Sequencing of this T cell receptor (beta chain) was carried out in a study of blood T cell repertoires in COVID-19. About the research overall: T cells, B-cell-depleted T cells, or PBMCs provided the cDNA or gDNA that served as material.

The germline V gene encodes CDR1 MDHEN and CDR2 SYDVKM. The CDR3 consists of 12 residues. J lost 6 bases, V lost 6 bases, and 4 bases had no gene match. Measured with immunoSEQ multiplex PCR; TCRdb has only the in-frame clones, and not every one. The sample includes 200,000 to 300,000 clones, about 83% of them seen just once. The source material was peripheral blood. The chain employs TRBV28 and TRBJ2-5; 7 nucleotides agree with TRBD1. This sequence was found in a human donor in a cohort sampled during active COVID-19. CDR3: CASRQGPKTQYF. Written as DNA, the CDR3 is TGTGCCAGCAGACAGGGGCCGAAGACCCAGTACTTC.